What follows are 10 T cell receptor beta chains derived from one specimen sequenced in a study of naive and memory T cell subsets. The beta constant-region primer was an equimolar mix of two oligonucleotides covering TRBC1 and TRBC2. Four rounds of PCR amplified the ligated cDNA using nested alpha and beta constant-region primers plus SP2. MiXCR was run by TCRdb on the UMI-ligation and nested PCR reads, yielding one entry per CDR3 protein. The table has around 17,000 distinct CDR3 sequences, around 9% seen once; the top ten hold 23%. Sequencing input: central memory CD8+ T cells from blood. Receptors originate from a human donor in good health.

J is TRBJ2-7 and V is TRBV4-3; possibly TRBD1 for D (5 bases). The CDR3 contains 16 residues. The germline gives CDR1 LGHNA, CDR2 YSLEER. V dropped 0 bases and J dropped 1 base, with 13 bases sitting between them. CDR3 region: CASSQEFGARSYEQYF. The CDR3 nucleotides are TGCGCCAGCAGCCAAGAGTTTGGGGCTCGTTCCTACGAGCAGTACTTC.

This clonotype occurred a few times. The chain carries TRBV7-8 and TRBJ1-3; D gene uncertain. Trimming took off 4 bases at V and 2 bases at J, with 21 bases between the two ends. The CDR3 consists of 18 residues. The V gene's germline CDR1 is SGHVS and CDR2 FQNEAQ. The CDR3 region is CASSSQPWPSGPGNTIYF. CDR3 bases: TGTGCCAGCAGCTCCCAACCATGGCCCTCCGGTCCTGGAAACACCATATATTTT.

The CDR3 here is CASSQDLTGTYNEQFF. The CDR3 region has the DNA TGCGCCAGCAGCCAAGATTTAACGGGCACCTACAATGAGCAGTTCTTC. The chain combines TRBV4-3 with TRBJ2-1; no reliable D call. The germline CDR1 and CDR2 sequences are LGHNA and YSLEER. This CDR3 is built from 16 residues. The V and J ends lost 0 bases and 2 bases respectively, with 11 bases between them.

This clonotype was seen a handful of times. The V gene is TRBV20-1, the J gene TRBJ1-2, with D tentatively TRBD1 (6 bases). With 0 bases removed from V and 4 bases from J, the gap between germline ends came to 9 bases. Germline V gives CDR1 DFQATT, CDR2 SNEGSKA (reference sequence). The CDR3 extends over 13 amino acids. CDR3 protein: CSAREDRSYGYTF. In DNA form, the CDR3 reads TGCAGTGCTAGAGAGGACAGATCCTATGGCTACACCTTC.

This sequence joins TRBV29-1 and TRBJ2-7; 8 bases line up with TRBD1. The CDR3 covers 16 residues. Germline trimming cut 4 bases from V and 2 bases from J; bases unmatched to any gene: 13. Germline assignment: CDR1 SQVTM and CDR2 ANQGSEA. CDR3 coding DNA: TGCAGCGTTGTTCTATTGGGCGGACAGGGCACCTACGAGCAGTACTTC. Translating it yields CSVVLLGGQGTYEQYF.

This clonotype was observed a handful of times. The V call is TRBV10-3, the J call TRBJ1-5; D unresolved. V dropped 0 bases and J dropped 6 bases, with 3 bases sitting between them. Germline CDR1 is ENHRY and CDR2 is SYGVKD. This CDR3 has 12 amino acids. The CDR3 reads CAISESGQPQHF. DNA for the CDR3: TGTGCCATCAGTGAGTCGGGTCAGCCCCAGCATTTT.

The chain uses TRBV29-1 and TRBJ1-2; TRBD1 is a possible D gene (5 bases). CDR3 length: 16 amino acids. The germline V gene encodes CDR1 SQVTM and CDR2 ANQGSEA. V lost 1 base, J lost 1 base, and 16 bases lay in between. CDR3 DNA: TGCAGCGTTGAAGCTATACAACAGGTCGATAACTATGGCTACACCTTC. Amino acid sequence: CSVEAIQQVDNYGYTF.

This clonotype has a handful of counts. This chain joins TRBV11-2 and TRBJ2-7; 7 bases are shared with TRBD1. The V segment lost 4 bases and the J segment 3 bases; nucleotides outside the gene matches: 6. CDR1 and CDR2 (germline): SGHAT, FQNNGV. The CDR3 spans 14 residues. This chain's CDR3 is CASSSGTAYYEQYF. The CDR3 nucleotides read TGTGCCAGCAGCTCCGGGACAGCCTACTACGAGCAGTACTTC. The full variable domain, with the rest looked up from reference TRBV11-2 and TRBJ2-7, is EAGVAQSPRYKIIEKRQSVAFWCNPISGHATLYWYQQILGQGPKLLIQFQNNGVVDDSQLPKDRFSAERLKGVDSTLKIQPAKLEDSAVYLCASSSGTAYYEQYFGPGTRLTVT.

This clonotype appeared many times. The chain uses TRBV12-3 or TRBV12-4 and TRBJ2-7; D perhaps matches TRBD2 (7 bases). The ends were cut back, 3 bases at V and 2 bases at J, with 11 bases in the middle. The CDR3 contains 14 residues. The CDR3 sequence: CASSLGGAPYEQYF. CDR3 in DNA: TGTGCCAGCAGTTTGGGGGGGGCCCCCTACGAGCAGTACTTC.

The sample holds a few counts of this clonotype. This chain links TRBV6-1 with TRBJ2-6; 13 bases line up with TRBD2. V dropped 7 bases and J dropped 4; count of bases not matched to a gene: 7. Germline CDR1 is MNHNS and CDR2 is SASEGT. The CDR3 totals 17 residues. The CDR3 DNA reads as TGTGCCAGCACCCGACTAGCGGGAGGTGAAGGGGCCAACGTCCTGACTTTC. It is translated as CASTRLAGGEGANVLTF.